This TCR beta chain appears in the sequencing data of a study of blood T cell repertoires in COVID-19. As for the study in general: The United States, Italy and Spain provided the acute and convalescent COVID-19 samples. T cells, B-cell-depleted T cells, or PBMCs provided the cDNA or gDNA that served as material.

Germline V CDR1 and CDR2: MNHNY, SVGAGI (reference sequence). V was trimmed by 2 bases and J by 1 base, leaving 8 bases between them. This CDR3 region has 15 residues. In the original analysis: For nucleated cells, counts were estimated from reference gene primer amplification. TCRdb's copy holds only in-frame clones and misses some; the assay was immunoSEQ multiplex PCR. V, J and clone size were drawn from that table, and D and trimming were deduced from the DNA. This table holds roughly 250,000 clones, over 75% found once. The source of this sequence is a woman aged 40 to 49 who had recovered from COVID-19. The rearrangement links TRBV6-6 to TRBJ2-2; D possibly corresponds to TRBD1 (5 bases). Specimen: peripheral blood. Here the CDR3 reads CASSYPTGNTGELFF. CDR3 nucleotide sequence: TGTGCCAGCAGTTACCCTACAGGGAACACCGGGGAGCTGTTTTTT.